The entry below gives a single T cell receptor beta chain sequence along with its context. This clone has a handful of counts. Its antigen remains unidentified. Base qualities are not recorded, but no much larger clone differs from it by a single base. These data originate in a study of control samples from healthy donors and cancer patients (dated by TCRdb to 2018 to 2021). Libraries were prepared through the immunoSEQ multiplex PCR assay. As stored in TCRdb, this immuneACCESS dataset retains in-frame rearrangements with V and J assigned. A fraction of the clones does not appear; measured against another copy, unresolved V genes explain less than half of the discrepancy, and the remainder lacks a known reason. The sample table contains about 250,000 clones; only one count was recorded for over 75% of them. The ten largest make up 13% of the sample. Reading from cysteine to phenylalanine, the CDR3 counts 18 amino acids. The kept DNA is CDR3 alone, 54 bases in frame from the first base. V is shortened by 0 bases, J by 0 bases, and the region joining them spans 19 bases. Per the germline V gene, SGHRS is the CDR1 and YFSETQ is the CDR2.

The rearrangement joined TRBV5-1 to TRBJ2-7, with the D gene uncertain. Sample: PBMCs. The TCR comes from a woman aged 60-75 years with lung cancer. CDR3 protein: CASSLAFTGGPSSYEQYF. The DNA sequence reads TGCGCCAGCAGCTTGGCCTTCACCGGCGGCCCGAGCTCCTACGAGCAGTACTTC.